This TCR beta chain derives from a study of blood T cell repertoires in COVID-19. Study-level information: There were acute and convalescent COVID-19 samples, and they came from the United States, Italy and Spain.

Study processing details: Amplifying reference gene primers gave estimates of nucleated cell counts. Sequenced by immunoSEQ multiplex PCR; TCRdb stores in-frame clones only, minus some. The V and J calls and clone size come from that table; D and trimming were worked out from the DNA. Of some 80,000 clones in the sample, roughly 82% are singletons; the top ten hold roughly a fifth. Germline-derived CDR1 and CDR2 are SGHRS and YFSETQ. The CDR3 has 18 amino acids. The V segment lost 0 bases and the J segment 1 base; nucleotides outside the gene matches: 11. This clone was recorded once. The sample comprised peripheral blood. The source of this sequence is a woman of 80 years or more with active or convalescent COVID-19. V is TRBV5-1 and J is TRBJ2-7, with TRBD1 matching over 9 bases. The CDR3 spells CASSLGPGTGRVSYEQYF. CDR3 DNA sequence: TGCGCCAGCAGCTTGGGTCCCGGGACAGGGAGGGTGTCCTACGAGCAGTACTTC.